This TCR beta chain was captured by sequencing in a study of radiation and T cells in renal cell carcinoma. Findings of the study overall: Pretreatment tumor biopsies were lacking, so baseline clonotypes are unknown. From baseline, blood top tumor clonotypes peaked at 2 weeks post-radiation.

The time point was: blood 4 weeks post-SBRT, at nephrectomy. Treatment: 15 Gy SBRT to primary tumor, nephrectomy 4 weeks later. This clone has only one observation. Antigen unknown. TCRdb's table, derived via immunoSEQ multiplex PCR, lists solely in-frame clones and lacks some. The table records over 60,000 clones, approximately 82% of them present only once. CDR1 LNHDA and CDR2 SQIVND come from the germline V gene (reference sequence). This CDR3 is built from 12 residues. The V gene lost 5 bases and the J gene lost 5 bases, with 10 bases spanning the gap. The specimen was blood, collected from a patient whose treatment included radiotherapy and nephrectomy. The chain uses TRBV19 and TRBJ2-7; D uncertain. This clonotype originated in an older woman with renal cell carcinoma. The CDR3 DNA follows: TGTGCCAGTAGTGCGTATGGGGACGAGCAGTACTTC. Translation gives CASSAYGDEQYF.